The sequence of this T cell receptor (beta chain) was determined in a study of shared clonotypes between healthy human individuals. Clones were read by immunoSEQ multiplex PCR, and TCRdb kept only the in-frame ones, dropping some. The sample lists hundreds of thousands of clones; around 73% were seen once. The CDR3 runs 19 residues. V shed 4 bases, J shed 0 bases, and the junction held 13 bases outside the gene matches. Per the germline V gene, CDR1 is SGHRS and CDR2 is YFSETQ. This TCR derives from a woman aged 30 to 39 in good health. The chain links TRBV5-1 to TRBJ2-6; 7 bases map to TRBD1. The sequencing sample was made of memory CD4+ T cells sorted from blood. Subset here: CD45RA-negative fraction. The chain's CDR3 is CASSGDSSLRSSGANVLTF. The CDR3 DNA follows: TGCGCCAGCAGCGGGGACAGCTCCTTACGCTCCTCTGGGGCCAACGTCCTGACTTTC. Based on the CDR3 plus reference TRBV5-1 and TRBJ2-6, the full variable domain is KAGVTQTPRYLIKTRGQQVTLSCSPISGHRSVSWYQQTPGQGLQFLFEYFSETQRNKGNFPGRFSGRQFSNSRSEMNVSTLELGDSALYLCASSGDSSLRSSGANVLTFGAGSRLTVL.